This TCR beta chain was recorded in a study of control samples from healthy donors and cancer patients. Only in-frame clones appear in the TCRdb table, and some are missing; sequencing was by immunoSEQ multiplex PCR. The repertoire has fewer than 120,000 clones, 85% to 90% of them found once; the top ten carry 3.5% to 4.5%. CDR1 is MNHNS and CDR2 is SASEGT in the germline V gene. Trimming took off 3 bases at V and 8 bases at J, with 14 bases between the two ends. The CDR3 spans 14 residues. This chain links TRBV6-1 with TRBJ1-3; TRBD1 might be the D (6 bases). The TCR comes from a woman aged 60 to 75 with lung cancer. Sample: PBMCs. CDR3 sequence reads: CASSDGASGDTIYF. The DNA of the CDR3 is TGTGCCAGCAGTGACGGGGCCTCAGGGGACACCATATATTTT.